The following is a TCR beta chain sequence with its context. No antigen is known for it. The junction and the germline gene differ at one end; a read error may be behind it. This sample also contains other DNA sequences that code for the same CDR3. Produced via immunoSEQ multiplex PCR; TCRdb's table is partial and in-frame only. The sample includes about 2.4 million clones, more than 80% seen only once; the top ten take roughly 0.13%. This specimen comes from a study of shared clonotypes between healthy human individuals. Study information: Per-donor plates numbered three CD4 naive, three CD4 memory, two CD8 naive and one CD8 memory. General study findings and limits: Clonotype sharing among donors was thought likely to change with sequencing depth.

Sequenced input: naive CD4+ T cells sorted from blood. Subset in this sample: CD45RA+ positively selected. This receptor was taken from a man aged 18 to 29 in good health.

The CDR3 reads CASSPGTGQETQYF. The CDR3 DNA reads TGTGCTAGCAGCCCCGGGACAGGACAAGAGACCCAGTACTTC. The V gene is TRBV7-7, the J gene TRBJ2-5, with 8 positions matching TRBD1. In germline, CDR1 is SSHAT, CDR2 FNYEAQ (reference sequence). The CDR3 has 14 amino acids.